The 3 T cell receptor beta chains presented below share a single source sample, sequenced in a study of shared clonotypes between healthy human individuals (dated by TCRdb to 2019 to 2021). The library came from the immunoSEQ multiplex PCR assay. Sourced from immuneACCESS, this table was stored by TCRdb with only in-frame sequences that have V and J called. A share of the clones is absent; for the studies checked, an unresolved V gene accounts for under half, and the remainder has no known explanation. The table for this sample lists millions of clones; 80% to 95% of them were counted only once. 0.39% of the sample is taken by the ten largest. What was sequenced was naive CD4+ T cells from PBMCs. The cell subset or site label of this sample denotes: CD45RA+ positively selected. The source is a young man in good health. Some clones in this sample may be carry-over from other donors' samples.

The V gene is TRBV6-1, the J gene TRBJ2-5, with TRBD1 as a possible D gene (6 bases). Germline V lookup: CDR1 MNHNS, CDR2 SASEGT. This CDR3 region has 14 residues. V was cut by 1 base and J by 1 base, with 7 bases left in between. The CDR3 region is CASSEGTAQETQYF. The CDR3 DNA follows: TGTGCCAGCAGTGAAGGGACAGCCCAAGAGACCCAGTACTTC.

This clone was counted a single time. The chain uses TRBV7-9 and TRBJ1-1; weak D call: TRBD1 (5 bases). The CDR3 consists of 15 residues. V shed 1 base and J shed 3 bases, with 12 bases lying between them. CDR1 and CDR2 (germline): SEHNR, FQNEAQ (reference sequence). The DNA for the CDR3 is TGTGCCAGCAGCTTAGGGGCGGGGCGGTACACTGAAGCTTTCTTT. This translates into CASSLGAGRYTEAFF.

The chain carries TRBV11-3 and TRBJ2-1; 10 bases map to TRBD2. This CDR3 contains 15 residues. Germline CDR1 and CDR2: SGHNT and YENEEA. J gave up 3 bases and V 2 bases, and 1 base lay outside the gene matches. Written as DNA, the CDR3 is TGTGCCAGCAGCTTAAGGACTAGCGGCTACAATGAGCAGTTCTTC. Its translation is CASSLRTSGYNEQFF.